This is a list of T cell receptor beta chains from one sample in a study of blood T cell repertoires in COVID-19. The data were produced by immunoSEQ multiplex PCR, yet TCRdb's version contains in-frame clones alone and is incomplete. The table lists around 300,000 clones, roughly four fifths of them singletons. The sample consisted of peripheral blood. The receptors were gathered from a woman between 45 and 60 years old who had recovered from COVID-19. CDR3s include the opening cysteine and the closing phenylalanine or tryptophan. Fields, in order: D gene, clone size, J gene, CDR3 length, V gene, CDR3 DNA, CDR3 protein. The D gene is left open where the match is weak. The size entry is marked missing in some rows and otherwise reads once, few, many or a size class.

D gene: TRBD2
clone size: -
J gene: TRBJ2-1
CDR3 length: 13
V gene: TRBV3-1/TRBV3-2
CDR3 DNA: TGTGCCAGCAGCCCGGGACTAGCCCGTGAGCAGTTCTTC
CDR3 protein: CASSPGLAREQFF

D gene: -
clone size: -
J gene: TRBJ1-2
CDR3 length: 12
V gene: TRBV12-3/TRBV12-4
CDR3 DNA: TGTGCCAGCAGCTCGCGAGGGATTGGCTACACCTTC
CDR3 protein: CASSSRGIGYTF

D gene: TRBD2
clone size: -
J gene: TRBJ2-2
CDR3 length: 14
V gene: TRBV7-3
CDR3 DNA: TGTGCCAGCAGCTTAGCGGGGGTGACCGGGGAGCTGTTTTTT
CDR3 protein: CASSLAGVTGELFF

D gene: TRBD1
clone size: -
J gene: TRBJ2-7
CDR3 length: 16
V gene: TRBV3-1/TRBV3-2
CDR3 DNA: TGTGCCAGCAGCCCGGGACAGGGGCGAAACTCCTACGAGCAGTACTTC
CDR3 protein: CASSPGQGRNSYEQYF

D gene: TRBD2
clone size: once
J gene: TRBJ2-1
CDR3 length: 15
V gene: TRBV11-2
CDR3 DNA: TGTGCCAGCAGCTGGACTAGCGGTGACTACAATGAGCAGTTCTTC
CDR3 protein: CASSWTSGDYNEQFF

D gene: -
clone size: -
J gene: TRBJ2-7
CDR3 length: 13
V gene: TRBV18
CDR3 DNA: TGTGCCAGCTCCAGAGGACAGAACTACGAGCAGTACTTC
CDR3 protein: CASSRGQNYEQYF

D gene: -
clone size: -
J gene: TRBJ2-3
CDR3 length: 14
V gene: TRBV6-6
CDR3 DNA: TGTGCCAGCAGCCTCCGACTAGGCGCAGATACGCAGTATTTT
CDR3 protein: CASSLRLGADTQYF

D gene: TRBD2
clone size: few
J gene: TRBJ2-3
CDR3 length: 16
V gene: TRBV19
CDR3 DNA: TGTGCCAGTAGTATAGTTGGCGGGAGTATAGCAGATACGCAGTATTTT
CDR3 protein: CASSIVGGSIADTQYF

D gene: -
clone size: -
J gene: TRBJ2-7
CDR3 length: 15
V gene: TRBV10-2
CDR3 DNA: TGCGCCAGCAGTGAGTTGGGGGCGCGGTGGGCCGAGCAGTACTTC
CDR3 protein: CASSELGARWAEQYF

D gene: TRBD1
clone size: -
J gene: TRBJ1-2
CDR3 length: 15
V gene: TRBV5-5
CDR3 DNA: TGTGCCAGCAGCCCTGACAGGGGGCGCGACTATGGCTACACCTTC
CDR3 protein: CASSPDRGRDYGYTF

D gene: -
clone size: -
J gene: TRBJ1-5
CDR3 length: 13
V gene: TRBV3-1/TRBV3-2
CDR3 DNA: TGTGCCAGCAGCCAACAAGCCAATCAGCCCCAGCATTTT
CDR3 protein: CASSQQANQPQHF

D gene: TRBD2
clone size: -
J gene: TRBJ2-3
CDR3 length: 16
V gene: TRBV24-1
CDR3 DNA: TGTGCCACCAGTGATGGGACTAGCAGCCTCACAGATACGCAGTATTTT
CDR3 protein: CATSDGTSSLTDTQYF

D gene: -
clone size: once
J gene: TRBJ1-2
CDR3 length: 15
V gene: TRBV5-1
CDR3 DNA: TGCGCCAGCAGCGGGCAGGGACTAGCTAACTATGGCTACACCTTC
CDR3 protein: CASSGQGLANYGYTF

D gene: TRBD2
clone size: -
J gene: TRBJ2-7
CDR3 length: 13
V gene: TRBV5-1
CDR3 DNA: TGCGCCAGCAGAACTAGCGGGGGCTACGAGCAGTACTTC
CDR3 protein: CASRTSGGYEQYF

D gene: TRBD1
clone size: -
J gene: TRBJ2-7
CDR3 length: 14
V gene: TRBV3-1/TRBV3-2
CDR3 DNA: TGTGCCAGCAGCCTGTGGGACAGGCACTACGAGCAGTACTTC
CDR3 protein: CASSLWDRHYEQYF

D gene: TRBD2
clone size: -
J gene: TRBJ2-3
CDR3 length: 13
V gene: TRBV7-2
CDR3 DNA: TGTGCCAGCAGTCCCGCGGGGGCAGATACGCAGTATTTT
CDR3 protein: CASSPAGADTQYF

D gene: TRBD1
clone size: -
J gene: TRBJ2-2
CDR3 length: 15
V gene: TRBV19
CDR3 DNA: TGTGCCAGTAGTACGAGGAACGACAGGGCCGGGGAGCTGTTTTTT
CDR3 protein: CASSTRNDRAGELFF

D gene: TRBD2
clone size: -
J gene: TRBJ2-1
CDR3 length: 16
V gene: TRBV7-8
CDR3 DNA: TGTGCCAGCAGCCCTAGCGGCTCACACTCCTACAATGAGCAGTTCTTC
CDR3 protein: CASSPSGSHSYNEQFF

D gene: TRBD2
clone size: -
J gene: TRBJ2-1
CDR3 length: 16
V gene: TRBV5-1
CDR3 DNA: TGCGCCAGCAGCCCCGGGGGGTGGGGCCAGTTATATGAGCAGTTCTTC
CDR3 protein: CASSPGGWGQLYEQFF

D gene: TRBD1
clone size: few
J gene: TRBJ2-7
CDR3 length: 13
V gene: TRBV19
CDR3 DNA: TGTGCCAGTATGGGGGACAGCCCATACGAGCAGTACTTC
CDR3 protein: CASMGDSPYEQYF

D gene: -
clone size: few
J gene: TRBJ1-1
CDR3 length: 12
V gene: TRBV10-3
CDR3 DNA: TGTGCCACCACAGGTTGGAACACTGAAGCTTTCTTT
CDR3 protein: CATTGWNTEAFF

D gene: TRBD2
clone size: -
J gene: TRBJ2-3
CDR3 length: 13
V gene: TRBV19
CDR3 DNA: TGTGCCACAGAGCGGGAAGGCACAGATACGCAGTATTTT
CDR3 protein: CATEREGTDTQYF

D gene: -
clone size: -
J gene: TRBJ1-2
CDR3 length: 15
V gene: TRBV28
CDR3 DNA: TGTGCCAGCAGCAGAGGACAGCCGACTAACTATGGCTACACCTTC
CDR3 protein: CASSRGQPTNYGYTF

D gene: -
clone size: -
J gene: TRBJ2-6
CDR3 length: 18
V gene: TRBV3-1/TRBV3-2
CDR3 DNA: TGTGCCAGCAGCCAAGAGGGGTCAGGGGCCTCTGGGGCCAACGTCCTGACTTTC
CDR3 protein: CASSQEGSGASGANVLTF

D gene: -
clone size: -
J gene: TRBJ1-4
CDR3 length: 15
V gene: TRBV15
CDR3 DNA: TGTGCCACCAGCAGAGGAGGTGGATATAATGAAAAACTGTTTTTT
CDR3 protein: CATSRGGGYNEKLFF

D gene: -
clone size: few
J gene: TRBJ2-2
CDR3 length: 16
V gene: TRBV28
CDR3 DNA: TGTGCCAGCAGTTCATCAGGGGCTCCGAGGACCGGGGAGCTGTTTTTT
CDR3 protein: CASSSSGAPRTGELFF

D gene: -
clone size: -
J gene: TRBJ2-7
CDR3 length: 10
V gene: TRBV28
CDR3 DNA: TGTGCCAGCAGTGGGCCCAGAGCATATTTC
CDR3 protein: CASSGPRAYF

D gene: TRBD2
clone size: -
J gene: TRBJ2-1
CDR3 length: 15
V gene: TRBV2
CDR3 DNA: TGTGCCAGCAGGGGGGGACTAGGATTGTTCAATGAGCAGTTCTTC
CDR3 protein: CASRGGLGLFNEQFF

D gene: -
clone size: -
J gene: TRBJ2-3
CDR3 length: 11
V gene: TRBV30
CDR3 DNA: TGTGCCGGCGGGGTCTCAGATACGCAGTATTTT
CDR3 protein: CAGGVSDTQYF

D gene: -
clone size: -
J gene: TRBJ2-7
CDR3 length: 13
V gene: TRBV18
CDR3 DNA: TGTGCCAGCTCACGGGACTCCAACTACGAGCAGTACTTC
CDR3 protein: CASSRDSNYEQYF

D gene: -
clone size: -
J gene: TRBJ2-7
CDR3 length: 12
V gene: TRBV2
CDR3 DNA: TGTGCCAGCAGTGGTCCCAACTACGAGCAGTACTTC
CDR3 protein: CASSGPNYEQYF

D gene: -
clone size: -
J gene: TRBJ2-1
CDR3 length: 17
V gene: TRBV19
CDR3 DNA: TGTGCCAGTAATGGTACCCTCCCGACTAAACACCTCCTTGAGCAGTTCTTC
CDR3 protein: CASNGTLPTKHLLEQFF

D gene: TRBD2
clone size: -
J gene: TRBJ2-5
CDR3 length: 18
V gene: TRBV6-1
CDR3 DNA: TGTGCCAGCAGTGATGTACTAGCGGGGGGGATGGAAAAGGAGACCCAGTACTTC
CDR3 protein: CASSDVLAGGMEKETQYF